This is a list of T cell receptor beta chains from one sample in a study of cytomegalovirus exposure and HLA in healthy donors. Produced via immunoSEQ multiplex PCR; TCRdb's table is partial and in-frame only. The sample carries about 150,000 clones, more than 70% recorded once. Sequencing was performed on PBMCs. The receptors originated from a male donor in good health and CMV-seronegative. Each CDR3 is given with its conserved first and last residue. The D gene is left open where the match is weak. The size of a clone is reported for some rows only, either as once, few or many, or as a class for expanded clones.

. | TRBD2 | TRBJ2-3 | TRBV2 | TGTGCCAGCAGTGAGGGTAGCGGGGGGGCCCCGGACACAGATACGCAGTATTTT | CASSEGSGGAPDTDTQYF
. | TRBD2 | TRBJ2-1 | TRBV7-9 | TGTGCCAGCAGCTTACAGGGAGGGAGTGAGCAGTTCTTC | CASSLQGGSEQFF
. | TRBD1 | TRBJ1-3 | TRBV18 | TGTGCCAGCTCAAACTCCGGGACAGGGTCTGGAAACACCATATATTTT | CASSNSGTGSGNTIYF
. | . | TRBJ2-2 | TRBV7-9 | TGTGCCAGCAGCTCCATACCGGGACTCGGAAACACCGGGGAGCTGTTTTTT | CASSSIPGLGNTGELFF
. | . | TRBJ1-3 | TRBV6-5 | TGTGCCAGCAGTCCTTCTTACTCTGGAAACACCATATATTTT | CASSPSYSGNTIYF
. | TRBD1 | TRBJ1-3 | TRBV5-4 | TGTGCCAGCAGCAACCCCGGGACAGTAAGAAACACCATATATTTT | CASSNPGTVRNTIYF
few | . | TRBJ2-7 | TRBV4-3 | TGCGCCAGCAGCCAACTGGGAGCCACCTACGAGCAGTACTTC | CASSQLGATYEQYF
. | TRBD1 | TRBJ1-4 | TRBV27 | TGTGCCAGCAGTCCCAGACAGGGCCCTTCAACTAATGAAAAACTGTTTTTT | CASSPRQGPSTNEKLFF
once | . | TRBJ1-5 | TRBV10-3 | TGTGCCATGTCCCGGGATCGCAATCAGCCCCAGCATTTT | CAMSRDRNQPQHF
. | . | TRBJ2-5 | TRBV10-1 | TGCGCCAGCAGTGAGTTATGTCTAACTGGAGGGCAAGAGACCCAGTACTTC | CASSELCLTGGQETQYF
. | TRBD2 | TRBJ2-1 | TRBV10-3 | TGTGCCATCAGTGAGAGGGGGACTAGCGGGGACAATGAGCAGTTCTTC | CAISERGTSGDNEQFF
few | TRBD2 | TRBJ2-3 | TRBV19 | TGTGCCAGTAGTGAAGGGACTAGCGGGGGGACGCAGTATTTT | CASSEGTSGGTQYF
. | . | TRBJ2-2 | TRBV18 | TGTGCCAGCTCACCCCCATCCGGGGAGCTGTTTTTT | CASSPPSGELFF
. | TRBD2 | TRBJ2-3 | TRBV4-2 | TGTGCCAGCAGCCAAGAACTAGCGGGGTCTAGCACAGATACGCAGTATTTT | CASSQELAGSSTDTQYF
. | . | TRBJ1-2 | TRBV7-9 | TGTGCCAGCAGCTTAGAACAGAACTATGGCTACACCTTC | CASSLEQNYGYTF
. | . | TRBJ2-1 | TRBV7-8 | TGTGCCAGCAGCTTAGATCAGGGTGGGCAGTTCTTC | CASSLDQGGQFF
. | . | TRBJ1-3 | TRBV10-3 | TGTGCCATCAGCGCCTCGGGATCTGGAAACACCATATATTTT | CAISASGSGNTIYF
. | TRBD1 | TRBJ2-6 | TRBV10-3 | TGTGCCATCAGTGAGTCTCGGACAGGGACAGGTTCTGGGGCCAACGTCCTGACTTTC | CAISESRTGTGSGANVLTF
. | TRBD1 | TRBJ1-2 | TRBV2 | TGTGCCAGCAGGGGGACAGGGAGGAACTATGGCTACACCTTC | CASRGTGRNYGYTF
. | . | TRBJ2-3 | TRBV9 | TGTGCCAGCAGCTCTGTGGCGGGGGCCCTCACAGATACGCAGTATTTT | CASSSVAGALTDTQYF
. | . | TRBJ1-4 | TRBV6-5 | TGTGCCAGCGGGCTGGCCAGGGTTAATGAAAAACTGTTTTTT | CASGLARVNEKLFF
. | . | TRBJ1-2 | TRBV7-3 | TGTGCCAGCAGCGTGGGACAAAACTCAGCTTATGGCTACACCTTC | CASSVGQNSAYGYTF
. | TRBD1 | TRBJ2-5 | TRBV4-3 | TGCGCCAGCAGCCCCGGGACAGATCAAGAGACCCAGTACTTC | CASSPGTDQETQYF
. | . | TRBJ1-1 | TRBV7-9 | TGTTCCAGCAGCTTGGAGGTGACTGAAGCTTTCTTT | CSSSLEVTEAFF
. | TRBD2 | TRBJ2-7 | TRBV30 | TGTGCCTGGAGGACTAGCGGCTCCTACGAGCAGTACTTC | CAWRTSGSYEQYF
. | . | TRBJ2-1 | TRBV15 | TGTGCCACCAGCAGAGATCTCGGGACACAGGGATTCAATGAGCAGTTCTTC | CATSRDLGTQGFNEQFF
. | . | TRBJ2-2 | TRBV11-2 | TGTGCCAGCAGCTTAGTTGCGGATCCCGGGGAGCTGTTTTTT | CASSLVADPGELFF
. | TRBD2 | TRBJ2-1 | TRBV15 | TGTGCCACCAGTAAACAATCTACTAGCGGGGGGTCCTACAATGAGCAGTTCTTC | CATSKQSTSGGSYNEQFF
. | TRBD2 | TRBJ2-7 | TRBV4-3 | TGCGCCAGCAGCCAAGGGGGGTTTAGCGGGGTCGAGCAGTACTTC | CASSQGGFSGVEQYF
. | TRBD1 | TRBJ2-2 | TRBV10-3 | TGTGCCATCAGTCTTGGACAGGGGGCGAACACCGGGGAGCTGTTTTTT | CAISLGQGANTGELFF
. | . | TRBJ2-5 | TRBV4-3 | TGCGCCAGCAGCCGTCTGACTAGTAACGAAGAGACCCAGTACTTC | CASSRLTSNEETQYF
. | . | TRBJ1-5 | TRBV18 | TGTGCCAGCTCAGGGGCAGATCTAAATCAGCCCCAGCATTTT | CASSGADLNQPQHF
. | . | TRBJ2-7 | TRBV12-2 | TGTGCAAGTCGCTCCCGCTCCTACGAGCAGTACTTC | CASRSRSYEQYF
. | . | TRBJ1-5 | TRBV30 | TGTGCCTGGAGTGTGGCGGGGAATCAGCCCCAGCATTTT | CAWSVAGNQPQHF
. | TRBD1 | TRBJ2-2 | TRBV6-6 | TGTGCCAGCAGAACCGACAGGGGGCCCACCGGGGAGCTGTTTTTT | CASRTDRGPTGELFF
. | . | TRBJ2-5 | TRBV19 | TGTGCCAGTAGTATAGGGGGAGGCTCAAACTACCAAGAGACCCAGTACTTC | CASSIGGGSNYQETQYF
. | . | TRBJ2-7 | TRBV29-1 | TGCAGCGTTGATGCCCCCCCCGGGAACCACGAGCAGTACTTC | CSVDAPPGNHEQYF
. | . | TRBJ2-7 | TRBV6-5 | TGTGCCAGCAGTTACTCCCGGACAGATACCTACGAGCAGTACTTC | CASSYSRTDTYEQYF
. | TRBD1 | TRBJ2-7 | TRBV2 | TGTGCCAGCAATTCACAGGGGTACACCTACGAGCAGTACTTC | CASNSQGYTYEQYF
. | TRBD1 | TRBJ1-6 | TRBV7-9 | TGTGCCAGCAGAGACAGGGGGGGTAATTCACCCCTCCACTTT | CASRDRGGNSPLHF
. | TRBD1 | TRBJ1-6 | TRBV19 | TGTGCCAGTAGTTTGCAGGGGGAAAATTCACCCCTCCACTTT | CASSLQGENSPLHF
. | TRBD1 | TRBJ1-2 | TRBV5-1 | TGCGCCAGCAGCTTGGCCGAGGGACAGGGCTATGGCTACACCTTC | CASSLAEGQGYGYTF
. | . | TRBJ2-1 | TRBV4-3 | TGCGCCAGCAGCCAAGGAGCAAAGAACTCCTACAATGAGCAGTTCTTC | CASSQGAKNSYNEQFF
. | TRBD1 | TRBJ2-2 | TRBV11-2 | TGTGCCAGCAGCGCGGGGACAGGGCGGAACACCGGGGAGCTGTTTTTT | CASSAGTGRNTGELFF
. | TRBD1 | TRBJ1-1 | TRBV19 | TGTGCCAGTAGAGCAGACAGGGTCATGAACACTGAAGCTTTCTTT | CASRADRVMNTEAFF
. | TRBD2 | TRBJ2-7 | TRBV5-5 | TGTGCCAGCAGCCCGTGGGAGGGTGGGTACGAGCAGTACTTC | CASSPWEGGYEQYF
. | . | TRBJ2-3 | TRBV29-1 | TGCAGCGTTTATGGCAGCGAAGGAGATACGCAGTATTTT | CSVYGSEGDTQYF
. | . | TRBJ2-1 | TRBV11-2 | TGTGCCAGCAGTGAGCGGCGGGGCCATGAGCAGTTCTTC | CASSERRGHEQFF
. | TRBD1 | TRBJ1-1 | TRBV19 | TGTGCCAGTAAGGCCGGGACAGTAGGGACTGAAGCTTTCTTT | CASKAGTVGTEAFF
. | TRBD1 | TRBJ1-4 | TRBV4-3 | TGCGCCAGCAGCCAAGATTGGGGAGCAGGGGGAAATGAAAAACTGTTTTTT | CASSQDWGAGGNEKLFF
once | . | TRBJ2-2 | TRBV25-1 | TGTGCCAGCAGTGACGCGACAGGAAAGGGCGGGGAGCTGTTTTTT | CASSDATGKGGELFF
once | TRBD2 | TRBJ2-7 | TRBV19 | TGTGCCAGTAGTATCCGGACTAGCGGGGGATACGAGCAGTACTTC | CASSIRTSGGYEQYF
. | TRBD2 | TRBJ2-5 | TRBV5-8 | TGTGCCAGCAGATATCCGGGACTAGCGGGGGGTCCAAGAGAGACCCAGTACTTC | CASRYPGLAGGPRETQYF
. | . | TRBJ1-2 | TRBV2 | TGTGCCAGCAGAATTACCGCGTCGGATGGCTACACCTTC | CASRITASDGYTF
. | . | TRBJ1-1 | TRBV11-1 | TGTGCCAGCAGCTTAAGACAGACCGATGAAGCTTTCTTT | CASSLRQTDEAFF
. | TRBD1 | TRBJ1-4 | TRBV5-5 | TGTGCCAGCAGCGTGCTGACAGGGCCTAATGAAAAACTGTTTTTT | CASSVLTGPNEKLFF
. | TRBD1 | TRBJ1-1 | TRBV18 | TGTGCCAGCTCATCGGGACAGGGGCACACTGAAGCTTTCTTT | CASSSGQGHTEAFF